The 27 T cell receptor beta chains below come from one sample, sequenced in a study of CD8+CD57+ T cells in acquired aplastic anemia. By flow cytometry, patients selected for sequencing had shown an expansion of CD8+CD57+ cells. Genomic DNA constituted the template upon which TCR beta VDJ and CDR3 profiling was performed. One entry per CDR3 protein results from TCRdb running MiXCR on the reads. This sample has more than 45,000 distinct CDR3 sequences; roughly three fifths occur once, and the top ten carry under 20%. Sequencing was done on a sample of sorted CD4+, CD8+, or CD8+CD57+ T cells (not recorded which) from PBMCs. The receptors come from a human donor with aplastic anemia.

This clonotype was counted at least ten times. This chain joins TRBV6-6 and TRBJ1-2, with TRBD1 identical over 12 bases. CDR3 length: 14 residues. Germline V gene lookup returns CDR1 MNHNY and CDR2 SVGAGI (reference sequence). The V segment lost 2 bases and the J segment 7 bases; nucleotides outside the gene matches: 2. The CDR3 nucleotides are TGTGCCAGCAGTTACGGGACAGGGGGCGCTGGCTACACCTTC. It encodes CASSYGTGGAGYTF.

At least ten counts were recorded for this clonotype. The rearrangement links TRBV5-1 to TRBJ1-2; D uncertain. The length of the CDR3 is 14 residues. CDR1 and CDR2 from the germline V gene are SGHRS and YFSETQ. The V end lost 1 base, the J end lost 6 bases, and 13 bases lay between the germline ends. CDR3 sequence: CASSLLSRRDGYTF. In DNA, the CDR3 is TGCGCCAGCAGCTTGTTAAGCAGGAGGGATGGCTACACCTTC.

By share, this clonotype ranks as medium-sized. The chain carries TRBV7-9 and TRBJ1-1; D is undetermined. The germline CDR1 and CDR2 sequences are SEHNR and FQNEAQ (reference sequence). The CDR3 contains 12 residues. Deletions cut 6 bases from V and 4 bases from J, with 9 bases between. The CDR3: CASSVGITEAFF. In DNA, the CDR3 is TGTGCCAGCAGTGTGGGGATCACTGAAGCTTTCTTT. Full variable domain (remainder filled in from reference TRBV7-9 and TRBJ1-1): DTGVSQNPRHKITKRGQNVTFRCDPISEHNRLYWYRQTLGQGPEFLTYFQNEAQLEKSRLLSDRFSAERPKGSFSTLEIQRTEQGDSAMYLCASSVGITEAFFGQGTRLTVV.

Sample share makes this clonotype medium-sized. The CDR3 region is CASSPVAYEQYF. The CDR3 DNA follows: TGTGCCAGCAGTCCGGTTGCCTACGAGCAGTACTTC. The chain combines TRBV2 with TRBJ2-7, with D unresolved. V was shortened by 5 bases and J by 2 bases, with 7 bases between the two germline ends. The CDR3 covers 12 residues. Looked up from germline, CDR1 is SNHLY and CDR2 is FYNNEI.

This chain uses TRBV10-3 with TRBJ1-2, with D perhaps TRBD1 (5 bases). Germline V gene sequence: CDR1 ENHRY, CDR2 SYGVKD. The CDR3 runs to 14 residues. With 2 bases removed from V and 4 bases from J, the gap between germline ends came to 11 bases. The CDR3: CAISEPRQPYGYTF. The CDR3 DNA is TGTGCCATCAGTGAGCCGCGACAGCCCTATGGCTACACCTTC.

V is TRBV10-3 and J is TRBJ1-1; no definite D call. Trimming left V 1 base short and J 1 base short, with 7 bases between. Per the germline V gene, CDR1 is ENHRY and CDR2 is SYGVKD. The CDR3 spans 14 residues. The CDR3 region is CAISEYTANTEAFF. Here the CDR3 DNA reads TGTGCCATCAGTGAGTATACAGCGAACACTGAAGCTTTCTTT.

The rearrangement uses TRBV7-9 and TRBJ2-5; TRBD1 is a possible D gene (5 bases). This CDR3 spans 13 amino acids. From germline, CDR1 is SEHNR and CDR2 FQNEAQ (reference sequence). Between the trimmed V and J ends, which lost 3 bases and 5 bases, there was a span of 10 bases. Here the CDR3 DNA reads TGTGCCAGCAGCTTGGCAGGGTACGAGACCCAGTACTTC. It is translated as CASSLAGYETQYF.

The chain carries TRBV20-1 and TRBJ1-5, with 9 bases that match TRBD1. The germline V gene has CDR1 DFQATT and CDR2 SNEGSKA (reference sequence). CDR3 size: 14 residues. J gave up 1 base and V 6 bases, and 4 bases lay outside the gene matches. The CDR3: CSARTGASNQPQHF. In DNA form, the CDR3 reads TGCAGTGCACGGACAGGGGCGAGCAATCAGCCCCAGCATTTT.

This clonotype was picked up a small number of times. The chain joins TRBV5-5 to TRBJ2-7; D is unclear. V lost 0 bases to trimming and J lost 7 bases, with 17 bases between them. The CDR3 is 15 residues long. Per germline, CDR1 SGHKS and CDR2 YYEKEE (reference sequence). The DNA for the CDR3 is TGTGCCAGCAGCTTGGAACGGTCAAGGGTTTCTGAGCAGTACTTC. Translation gives CASSLERSRVSEQYF.

This clonotype was detected many times. The genes are TRBV7-9 and TRBJ2-5; TRBD1 matches 10 bases. Trimming cost V 3 bases and J 5 bases; bases outside gene matches: 6. CDR3 length equals 15 residues. The germline CDR1 and CDR2 sequences are SEHNR and FQNEAQ (reference sequence). CDR3 loop: CASSFPGTGVETQYF. The DNA for the CDR3 is TGTGCCAGCAGCTTCCCCGGGACAGGGGTCGAGACCCAGTACTTC.

The chain employs TRBV29-1 and TRBJ1-2; perhaps TRBD1 as D (6 bases). The CDR3 is 13 residues long. The germline V gene has CDR1 SQVTM and CDR2 ANQGSEA. The V and J ends lost 7 bases and 7 bases respectively, with 19 bases between them. CDR3 bases: TGCAGCGGATTTCGGACGGGGGGCTGTGGCTACACCTTC. Protein sequence: CSGFRTGGCGYTF.

By share, this clonotype counts as medium-sized. The V call is TRBV12-3 or TRBV12-4, the J call TRBJ2-1; the match to TRBD1 covers 9 bases. Trimming cost V 2 bases and J 6 bases; bases outside gene matches: 5. CDR3 size: 15 residues. The CDR3: CASSLWGQGGNEQFF. CDR3 nucleotides: TGTGCCAGCAGTTTATGGGGACAGGGCGGCAATGAGCAGTTCTTC.

This clonotype is categorized as medium-sized. The chain couples TRBV19 to TRBJ1-1; the D is unclear. Germline V lookup: CDR1 LNHDA, CDR2 SQIVND (reference sequence). V was clipped by 6 bases and J by 1 base, with 12 bases between them. The CDR3 contains 14 residues. Here the CDR3 reads CASSPGRRNTEAFF. DNA for the CDR3: TGTGCCAGTAGCCCAGGTAGAAGGAACACTGAAGCTTTCTTT. Full variable domain (remainder filled in from reference TRBV19 and TRBJ1-1): DGGITQSPKYLFRKEGQNVTLSCEQNLNHDAMYWYRQDPGQGLRLIYYSQIVNDFQKGDIAEGYSVSREKKESFPLTVTSAQKNPTAFYLCASSPGRRNTEAFFGQGTRLTVV.

V gene TRBV2 combines with J gene TRBJ1-1; possibly TRBD1 for D (5 bases). Trimming took off 4 bases at V and 8 bases at J, with 8 bases between the two ends. This CDR3 spans 11 amino acids. From germline, CDR1 is SNHLY and CDR2 FYNNEI. CDR3 region: CASSGQYEAFF. Written as DNA, the CDR3 is TGTGCCAGCAGTGGACAGTACGAAGCTTTCTTT.

V is TRBV24-1 and J is TRBJ2-7; TRBD1 might be the D (6 bases). Germline V CDR1 and CDR2: KGHDR, SFDVKD. V lost 10 bases and J lost 2, with 17 bases in between. CDR3 size: 14 residues. The CDR3 loop is CATARSGDPYEQYF. The CDR3 DNA reads as TGTGCCACAGCCCGGTCAGGGGACCCCTACGAGCAGTACTTC.

Points on this clonotype: Just one base apart from a much larger clone, this may be a read error. The chain carries TRBV7-9 and TRBJ1-5; D unclear. The CDR3 sequence is 12 residues long. The germline V and J ends were trimmed by 5 bases and 5 bases, with 7 bases remaining between them. The germline V gene encodes CDR1 SEHNR and CDR2 FQNEAQ (reference sequence). CDR3: CASSPDHQPQHF. CDR3 in DNA: TGTGCCAGCAGCCCAGACCATCAGCCCCAGCATTTT. Complete variable domain (other parts from reference TRBV7-9 and TRBJ1-5): DTGVSQNPRHKITKRGQNVTFRCDPISEHNRLYWYRQTLGQGPEFLTYFQNEAQLEKSRLLSDRFSAERPKGSFSTLEIQRTEQGDSAMYLCASSPDHQPQHFGDGTRLSIL.

The rearrangement joins TRBV10-2 to TRBJ2-2, with unresolved D. V was shortened by 3 bases and J by 4 bases, with 9 bases between the two germline ends. CDR3 length: 14 residues. Germline CDR1 and CDR2: WSHSY and SAAADI. CDR3 DNA sequence: TGCGCCAGCAGTGAACGACCGGTCACCGGGGAGCTGTTTTTT. Encoded protein: CASSERPVTGELFF.

This clonotype turned up a few times. The genes are TRBV12-3 or TRBV12-4 and TRBJ1-1; 10 bases are a match to TRBD1. The length of the CDR3 is 12 residues. V dropped 5 bases and J dropped 6; count of bases not matched to a gene: 0. In DNA form, the CDR3 reads TGTGCCAGCAGTGGGACAGGGGCTGAAGCTTTCTTT. Its translation: CASSGTGAEAFF.

V and J are TRBV7-8 and TRBJ1-6, with 9 bases fitting TRBD1. The CDR3 is made up of 16 amino acids. V lost 4 bases to trimming and J lost 10 bases; unmatched junction nucleotides: 11. Germline CDR1 and CDR2: SGHVS and FQNEAQ. The CDR3 region is CASSSNPGQGGSPLHF. In nucleotides, the CDR3 is TGTGCCAGCAGCTCGAATCCGGGACAGGGAGGATCACCCCTCCACTTT.

This clonotype was seen once. J is TRBJ2-3 and V is TRBV2; D may be TRBD2 (5 bases). CDR3 length: 14 amino acids. Germline CDR1 SNHLY, CDR2 FYNNEI. The germline V and J ends were trimmed by 10 bases and 2 bases, with 16 bases remaining between them. In nucleotides, the CDR3 is TGTGCCACACGGGCGGACTCCATCACAGATACGCAGTATTTT. Protein product: CATRADSITDTQYF.

The V and J genes are TRBV20-1 and TRBJ1-2; D might be TRBD1 (6 bases). This CDR3 contains 13 residues. From germline, CDR1 is DFQATT and CDR2 SNEGSKA (reference sequence). The V gene lost 6 bases and the J gene lost 0 bases, with 11 bases spanning the gap. The DNA for the CDR3 is TGCAGTGCCCGGGACAACTCTAACTATGGCTACACCTTC. Amino acid sequence: CSARDNSNYGYTF.

The chain has TRBV15 and TRBJ2-1; D uncertain. Looked up from germline, CDR1 is LNHNV and CDR2 is YYDKDF (reference sequence). V was clipped by 1 base and J by 8 bases, with 12 bases between them. This CDR3 is built from 14 residues. The CDR3 reads CATSRGLLLDEQFF. In nucleotides, the CDR3 is TGTGCCACCAGCAGAGGGCTCCTTTTGGATGAGCAGTTCTTC. Full variable domain (outside the CDR3, taken from reference TRBV15 and TRBJ2-1): DAMVIQNPRYQVTQFGKPVTLSCSQTLNHNVMYWYQQKSSQAPKLLFHYYDKDFNNEADTPDNFQSRRPNTSFCFLDIRSPGLGDTAMYLCATSRGLLLDEQFFGPGTRLTVL.

This clonotype appeared a single time. The genes are TRBV19 and TRBJ2-2; 8 nucleotides line up with TRBD1. This CDR3 is built from 16 residues. Germline loops: CDR1 LNHDA, CDR2 SQIVND (reference sequence). Losses at the gene ends were 5 bases for V and 1 base for J; bases not matched to a gene: 6. As DNA, the CDR3 is TGTGCCAGTAGTGACAGGGGCCCGATGAACACCGGGGAGCTGTTTTTT. This codes for CASSDRGPMNTGELFF.

The CDR3 coding sequence is TGTGCCAGTCTGTTTAGCGCGAACACCGGGGAGCTGTTTTTT. Translating gives CASLFSANTGELFF. This chain joins TRBV12-3 or TRBV12-4 and TRBJ2-2; weak D call: TRBD2 (5 bases). The V end lost 9 bases, the J end lost 0 bases, and 11 bases lay between the germline ends. The CDR3 extends over 14 amino acids.

The rearrangement joins TRBV7-9 to TRBJ2-1; either TRBD1 or TRBD2 may supply D (6 bases each). The CDR3 totals 13 residues. The germline V gene encodes CDR1 SEHNR and CDR2 FQNEAQ (reference sequence). With 7 bases removed from V and 7 bases from J, the gap between germline ends came to 14 bases. Written as DNA, the CDR3 is TGTGCCAGCACAGGGCAAGGGGGGAATGAGCAGTTCTTC. It translates to CASTGQGGNEQFF.

This clonotype occurred many times. The chain uses TRBV12-3 or TRBV12-4 and TRBJ1-1; the D gene is possibly TRBD1 (6 bases). CDR3 size: 15 residues. Trimming stripped 0 bases from V and 3 bases from J, with 11 bases between. The CDR3 DNA is TGTGCCAGCAGTTTAGCGCGGACAGAAGACACTGAAGCTTTCTTT. It yields the protein CASSLARTEDTEAFF.

The chain carries TRBV7-8 and TRBJ1-1; TRBD1 matches at 7 bases. V lost 7 bases, J lost 3 bases, and 5 bases stayed unmatched. CDR1 SGHVS and CDR2 FQNEAQ come from the germline V gene. The CDR3 loop spans 13 amino acids. For the CDR3, the DNA is TGTGCCAGCACCGACAGGGCCGACACTGAAGCTTTCTTT. Encoded protein: CASTDRADTEAFF. The full variable domain, in which reference TRBV7-8 and TRBJ1-1 provide the parts outside the CDR3, is GAGVSQSPRYKVAKRGQDVALRCDPISGHVSLFWYQQALGQGPEFLTYFQNEAQLDKSGLPSDRFFAERPEGSVSTLKIQRTQQEDSAVYLCASTDRADTEAFFGQGTRLTVV.